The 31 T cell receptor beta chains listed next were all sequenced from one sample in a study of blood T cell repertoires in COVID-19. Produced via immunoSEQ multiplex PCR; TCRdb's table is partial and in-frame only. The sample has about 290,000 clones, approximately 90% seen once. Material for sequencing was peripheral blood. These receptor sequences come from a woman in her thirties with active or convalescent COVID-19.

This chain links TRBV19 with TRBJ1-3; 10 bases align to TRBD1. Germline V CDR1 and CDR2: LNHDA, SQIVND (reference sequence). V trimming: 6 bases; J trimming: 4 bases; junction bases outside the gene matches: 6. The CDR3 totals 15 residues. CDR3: CASSSDRGNGNTIYF. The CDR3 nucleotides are TGTGCCAGTAGCTCGGACAGGGGGAACGGAAACACCATATATTTT. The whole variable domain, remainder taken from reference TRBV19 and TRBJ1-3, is DGGITQSPKYLFRKEGQNVTLSCEQNLNHDAMYWYRQDPGQGLRLIYYSQIVNDFQKGDIAEGYSVSREKKESFPLTVTSAQKNPTAFYLCASSSDRGNGNTIYFGEGSWLTVV.

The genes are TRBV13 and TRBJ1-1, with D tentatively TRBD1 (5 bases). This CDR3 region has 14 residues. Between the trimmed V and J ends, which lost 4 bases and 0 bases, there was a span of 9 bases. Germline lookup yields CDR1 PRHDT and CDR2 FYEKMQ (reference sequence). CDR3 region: CASSSRQLNTEAFF. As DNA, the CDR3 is TGTGCCAGCAGCTCCCGACAGTTGAACACTGAAGCTTTCTTT.

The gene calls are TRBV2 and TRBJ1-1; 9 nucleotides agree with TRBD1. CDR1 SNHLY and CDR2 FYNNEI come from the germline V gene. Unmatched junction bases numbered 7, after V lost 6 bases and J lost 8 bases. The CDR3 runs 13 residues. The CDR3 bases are TGTGCCAGCAGGGGGACAGGGAAACCGGAAGCTTTCTTT. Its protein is CASRGTGKPEAFF.

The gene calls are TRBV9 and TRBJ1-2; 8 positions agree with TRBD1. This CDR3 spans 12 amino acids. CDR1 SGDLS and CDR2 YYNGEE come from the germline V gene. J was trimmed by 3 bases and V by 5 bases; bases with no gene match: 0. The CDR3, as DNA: TGTGCCAGCAGGACAGGGGACTATGGCTACACCTTC. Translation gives CASRTGDYGYTF.

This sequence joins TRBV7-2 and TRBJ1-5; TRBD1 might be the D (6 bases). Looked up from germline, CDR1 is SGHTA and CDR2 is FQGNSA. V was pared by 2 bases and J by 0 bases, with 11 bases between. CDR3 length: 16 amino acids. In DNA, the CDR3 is TGTGCCAGCAGCTTACGGGGGGGCGATAGCAATCAGCCCCAGCATTTT. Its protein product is CASSLRGGDSNQPQHF.

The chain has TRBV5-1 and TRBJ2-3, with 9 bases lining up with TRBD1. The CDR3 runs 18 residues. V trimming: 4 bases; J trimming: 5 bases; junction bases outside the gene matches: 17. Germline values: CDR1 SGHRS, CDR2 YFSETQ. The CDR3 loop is CASSPPGQGRGRQDTQYF. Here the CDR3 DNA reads TGCGCCAGCAGCCCCCCGGGACAGGGACGCGGACGACAAGATACGCAGTATTTT.

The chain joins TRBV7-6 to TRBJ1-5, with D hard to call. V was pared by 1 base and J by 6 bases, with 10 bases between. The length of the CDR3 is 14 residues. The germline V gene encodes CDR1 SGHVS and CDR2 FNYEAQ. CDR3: CASSLDNGGQPQHF. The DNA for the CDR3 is TGTGCCAGCAGCTTAGACAACGGCGGTCAGCCCCAGCATTTT.

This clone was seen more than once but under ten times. CDR3 residues: CASTLQGRSNSPLHF. As DNA, the CDR3 is TGTGCCAGCACCCTACAGGGAAGGAGTAATTCACCCCTCCACTTT. The chain recombines TRBV6-6 with TRBJ1-6; weak D call: TRBD1 (6 bases). The germline V gene encodes CDR1 MNHNY and CDR2 SVGAGI (reference sequence). CDR3 length: 15 residues. Trimming removed 7 bases at V and 6 bases at J, with 16 bases between.

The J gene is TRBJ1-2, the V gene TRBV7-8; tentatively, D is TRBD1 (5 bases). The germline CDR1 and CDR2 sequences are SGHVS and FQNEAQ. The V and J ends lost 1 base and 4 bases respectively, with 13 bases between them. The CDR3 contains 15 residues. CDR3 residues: CASSLVGGSGYGYTF. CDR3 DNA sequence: TGTGCCAGCAGCTTAGTGGGGGGGTCTGGCTATGGCTACACCTTC. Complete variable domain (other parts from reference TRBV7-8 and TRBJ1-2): GAGVSQSPRYKVAKRGQDVALRCDPISGHVSLFWYQQALGQGPEFLTYFQNEAQLDKSGLPSDRFFAERPEGSVSTLKIQRTQQEDSAVYLCASSLVGGSGYGYTFGSGTRLTVV.

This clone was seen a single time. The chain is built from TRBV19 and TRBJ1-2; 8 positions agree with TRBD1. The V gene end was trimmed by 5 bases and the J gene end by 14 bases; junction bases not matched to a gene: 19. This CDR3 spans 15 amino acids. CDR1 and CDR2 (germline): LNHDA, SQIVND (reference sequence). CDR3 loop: CASSGRDRHLLRLTF. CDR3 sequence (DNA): TGTGCCAGTAGTGGCCGGGACAGGCACCTTTTGAGGCTAACCTTC.

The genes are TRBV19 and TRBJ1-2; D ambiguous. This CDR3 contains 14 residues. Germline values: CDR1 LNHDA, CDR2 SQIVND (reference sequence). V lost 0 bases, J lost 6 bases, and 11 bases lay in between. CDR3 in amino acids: CASSIDFRGNGYTF. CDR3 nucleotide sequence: TGTGCCAGTAGTATAGACTTTCGAGGGAATGGCTACACCTTC.

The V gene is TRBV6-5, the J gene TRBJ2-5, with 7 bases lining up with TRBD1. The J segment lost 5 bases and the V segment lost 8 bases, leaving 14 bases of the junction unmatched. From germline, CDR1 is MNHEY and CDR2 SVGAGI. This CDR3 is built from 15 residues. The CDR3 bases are TGTGCCAGCCGGGCTGAACGACAGGGTTGGGAGACCCAGTACTTC. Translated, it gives CASRAERQGWETQYF.

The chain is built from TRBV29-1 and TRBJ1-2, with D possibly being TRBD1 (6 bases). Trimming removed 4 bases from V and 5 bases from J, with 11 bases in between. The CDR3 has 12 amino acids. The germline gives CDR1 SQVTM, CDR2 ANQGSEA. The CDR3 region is CSVVGRGYGYTF. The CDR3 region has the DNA TGCAGCGTTGTTGGCAGGGGTTATGGCTACACCTTC. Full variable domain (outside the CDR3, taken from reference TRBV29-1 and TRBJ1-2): SAVISQKPSRDICQRGTSLTIQCQVDSQVTMMFWYRQQPGQSLTLIATANQGSEATYESGFVIDKFPISRPNLTFSTLTVSNMSPEDSSIYLCSVVGRGYGYTFGSGTRLTVV.

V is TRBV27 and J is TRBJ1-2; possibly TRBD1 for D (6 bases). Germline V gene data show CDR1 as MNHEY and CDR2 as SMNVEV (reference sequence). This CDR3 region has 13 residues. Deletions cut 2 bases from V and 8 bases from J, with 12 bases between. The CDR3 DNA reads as TGTGCCAGCAGTTTAACAGCAGGGGTCGGCTACACCTTC. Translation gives CASSLTAGVGYTF.

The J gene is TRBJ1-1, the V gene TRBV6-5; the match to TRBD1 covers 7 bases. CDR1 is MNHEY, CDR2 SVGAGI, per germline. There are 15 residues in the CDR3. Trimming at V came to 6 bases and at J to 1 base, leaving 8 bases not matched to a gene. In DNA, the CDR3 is TGTGCCAGCAGGGCCGGGGGACAGTGGAACACTGAAGCTTTCTTT. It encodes CASRAGGQWNTEAFF.

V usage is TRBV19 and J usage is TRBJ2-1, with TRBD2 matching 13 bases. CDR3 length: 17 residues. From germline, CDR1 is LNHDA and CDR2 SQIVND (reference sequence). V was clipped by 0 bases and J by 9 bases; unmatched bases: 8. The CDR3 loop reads CASSIDRTSGGVAEQFF. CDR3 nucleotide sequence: TGTGCCAGTAGTATAGATAGGACTAGCGGGGGAGTGGCTGAGCAGTTCTTC.

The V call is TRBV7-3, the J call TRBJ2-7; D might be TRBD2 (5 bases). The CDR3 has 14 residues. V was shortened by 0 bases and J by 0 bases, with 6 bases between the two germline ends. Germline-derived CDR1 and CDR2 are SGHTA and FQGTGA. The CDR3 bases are TGTGCCAGCAGCTTAACAGGGAGCTCCTACGAGCAGTACTTC. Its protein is CASSLTGSSYEQYF.

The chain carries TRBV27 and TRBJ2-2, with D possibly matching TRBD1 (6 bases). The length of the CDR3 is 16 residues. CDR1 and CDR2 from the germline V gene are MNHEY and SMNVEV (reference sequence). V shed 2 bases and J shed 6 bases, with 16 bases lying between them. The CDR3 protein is CASSLHQLTGSGELFF. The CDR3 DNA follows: TGTGCCAGCAGTTTACACCAACTAACAGGGTCCGGGGAGCTGTTTTTT.

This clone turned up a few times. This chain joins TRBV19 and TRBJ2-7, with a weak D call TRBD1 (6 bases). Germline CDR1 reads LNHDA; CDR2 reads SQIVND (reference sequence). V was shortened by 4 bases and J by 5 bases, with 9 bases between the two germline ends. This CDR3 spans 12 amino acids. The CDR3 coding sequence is TGTGCCAGTAGTAGCGCAGGGGACGAGCAGTACTTC. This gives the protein CASSSAGDEQYF. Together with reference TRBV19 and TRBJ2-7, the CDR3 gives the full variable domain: DGGITQSPKYLFRKEGQNVTLSCEQNLNHDAMYWYRQDPGQGLRLIYYSQIVNDFQKGDIAEGYSVSREKKESFPLTVTSAQKNPTAFYLCASSSAGDEQYFGPGTRLTVT.

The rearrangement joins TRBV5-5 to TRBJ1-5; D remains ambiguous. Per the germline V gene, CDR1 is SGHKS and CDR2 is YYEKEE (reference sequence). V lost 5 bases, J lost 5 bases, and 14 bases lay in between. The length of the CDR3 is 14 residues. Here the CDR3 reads CASRRGGNDQPQHF. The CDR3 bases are TGTGCCAGCAGGCGGGGAGGGAACGATCAGCCCCAGCATTTT.

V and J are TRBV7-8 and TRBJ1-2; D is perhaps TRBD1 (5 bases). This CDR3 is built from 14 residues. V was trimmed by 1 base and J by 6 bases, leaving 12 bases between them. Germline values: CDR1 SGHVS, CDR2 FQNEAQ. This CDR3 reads CASSLGPRGDGYTF. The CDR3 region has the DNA TGTGCCAGCAGCTTAGGGCCCCGGGGGGATGGCTACACCTTC.

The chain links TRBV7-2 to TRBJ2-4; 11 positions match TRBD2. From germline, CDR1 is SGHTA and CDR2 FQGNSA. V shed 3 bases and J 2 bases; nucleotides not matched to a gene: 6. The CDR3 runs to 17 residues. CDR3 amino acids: CASSLDSGGGSKNIQYF. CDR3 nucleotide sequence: TGTGCCAGCAGCTTGGATAGCGGGGGGGGCTCCAAAAACATTCAGTACTTC.

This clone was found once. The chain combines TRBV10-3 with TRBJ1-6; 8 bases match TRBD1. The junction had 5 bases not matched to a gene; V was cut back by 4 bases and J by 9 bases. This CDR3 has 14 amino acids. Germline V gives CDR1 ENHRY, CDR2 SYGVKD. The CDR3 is CAISVGQGGSPLHF. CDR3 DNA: TGTGCCATCAGTGTAGGACAGGGAGGTTCACCCCTCCACTTT.

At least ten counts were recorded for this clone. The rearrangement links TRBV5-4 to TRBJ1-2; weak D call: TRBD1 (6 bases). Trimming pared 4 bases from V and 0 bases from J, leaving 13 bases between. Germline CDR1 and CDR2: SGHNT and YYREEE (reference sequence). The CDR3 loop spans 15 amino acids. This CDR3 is CASSRPGTPNYGYTF. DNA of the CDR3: TGTGCCAGCAGCCGACCCGGGACACCTAACTATGGCTACACCTTC.

Here the CDR3 reads CASSDRGTGELFF. The CDR3, as DNA: TGTGCCAGCAGTGACAGGGGCACCGGGGAGCTGTTTTTT. This chain links TRBV6-4 with TRBJ2-2, with D perhaps matching TRBD1 (5 bases). Trimming removed 2 bases at V and 4 bases at J, with 5 bases between. This CDR3 is 13 amino acids long. Germline CDR1 is MRHNA and CDR2 is SNTAGT.

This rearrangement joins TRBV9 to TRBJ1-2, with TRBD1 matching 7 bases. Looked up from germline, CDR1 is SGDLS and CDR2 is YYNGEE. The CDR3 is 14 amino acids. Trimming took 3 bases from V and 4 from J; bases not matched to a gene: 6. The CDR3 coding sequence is TGTGCCAGCAGCGCGACAGGGTTTGGCTATGGCTACACCTTC. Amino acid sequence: CASSATGFGYGYTF.

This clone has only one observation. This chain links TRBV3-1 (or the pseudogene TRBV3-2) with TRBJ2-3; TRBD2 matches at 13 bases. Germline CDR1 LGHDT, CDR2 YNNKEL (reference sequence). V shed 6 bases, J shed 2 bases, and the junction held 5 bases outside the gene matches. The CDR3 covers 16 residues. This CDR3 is CASSRLAGGPTDTQYF. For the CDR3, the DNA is TGTGCCAGCAGTCGACTAGCGGGGGGCCCCACAGATACGCAGTATTTT.

CDR3 DNA: TGTGCCAGCAGCTTGGCCGGACAGGGCGTGAACACTGAAGCTTTCTTT. Encoded protein: CASSLAGQGVNTEAFF. V and J are TRBV5-4 and TRBJ1-1; 8 bases line up with TRBD1. The CDR3 contains 16 residues. The V segment lost 0 bases and the J segment 0 bases; nucleotides outside the gene matches: 4. Germline lookup yields CDR1 SGHNT and CDR2 YYREEE (reference sequence).

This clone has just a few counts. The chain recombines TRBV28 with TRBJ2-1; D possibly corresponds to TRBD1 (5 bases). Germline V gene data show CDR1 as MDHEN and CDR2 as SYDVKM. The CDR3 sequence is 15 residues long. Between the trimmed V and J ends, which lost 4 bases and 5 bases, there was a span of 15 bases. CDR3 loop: CASSSDSHPNNEQFF. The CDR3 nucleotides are TGTGCCAGCAGTTCAGACAGCCATCCCAACAATGAGCAGTTCTTC. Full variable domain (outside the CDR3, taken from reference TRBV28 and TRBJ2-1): DVKVTQSSRYLVKRTGEKVFLECVQDMDHENMFWYRQDPGLGLRLIYFSYDVKMKEKGDIPEGYSVSREKKERFSLILESASTNQTSMYLCASSSDSHPNNEQFFGPGTRLTVL.

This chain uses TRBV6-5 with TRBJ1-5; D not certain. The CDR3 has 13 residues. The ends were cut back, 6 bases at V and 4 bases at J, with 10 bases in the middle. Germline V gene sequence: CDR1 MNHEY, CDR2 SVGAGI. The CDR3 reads CASRPTRNQPQHF. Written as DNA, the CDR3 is TGTGCCAGCAGACCCACTAGGAATCAGCCCCAGCATTTT.

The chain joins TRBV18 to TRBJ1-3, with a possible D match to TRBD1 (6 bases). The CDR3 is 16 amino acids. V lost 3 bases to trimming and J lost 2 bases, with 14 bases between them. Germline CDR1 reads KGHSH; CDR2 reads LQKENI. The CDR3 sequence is CASSPLDRRTGNTIYF. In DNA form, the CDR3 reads TGTGCCAGCTCACCTCTAGACAGGCGCACTGGAAACACCATATATTTT.